Sequencing of this TCR beta chain was carried out in a study of regulatory T cells in long-lasting Graves disease. This clonotype showed up just a few times. Through Arm-PCR of CDR3 regions and iRepertoire HTBI primers, TCR beta libraries were built. TCRdb reprocessed the multiplex PCR reads via MiXCR and lists one record per CDR3 protein. The repertoire holds roughly 350,000 distinct CDR3 sequences, with over 15% as singletons. Time point defined: newly diagnosed GD, antithyroid drugs for less than 3 months. RNA isolated from PBMCs was used to make the TCR library. Looked up from germline, CDR1 is DFQATT and CDR2 is SNEGSKA (reference sequence). Germline trimming cut 4 bases from V and 5 bases from J; bases unmatched to any gene: 7. CDR3 length: 13 amino acids. These sequences were also reported in another study, on T cells in Graves' hyperthyroidism and ophthalmopathy. That source reports: In the first-round RT-PCR of the TCR CDR3, the HTBI primer set was used.

This TCR derives from a man aged 35 to 55 with Graves disease. The rearrangement joins TRBV20-1 to TRBJ2-5, with 7 bases fitting TRBD1. The source material was peripheral blood mononuclear cells (PBMCs), sampled at new diagnosis, from a patient treated with antithyroid drugs. CDR3: CSANYGTVETQYF. The CDR3 DNA reads TGCAGTGCTAACTACGGGACAGTCGAGACCCAGTACTTC.